Each of the 5 T cell receptor beta chains below was sequenced from the same sample in a study of identical twins. MiXCR, run by TCRdb on the 5' RACE reads, gives a single entry per CDR3 protein. The top ten clones hold 0.44% of a sample with about 490,000 distinct CDR3 sequences, 13% to 15% of them seen once. These data also formed part of another study, on yellow fever vaccine responses in identical twins.

The sample taken for sequencing was CD4+ T cells sorted from blood. Receptors were obtained from a woman in her late teens or twenties in good health.

The chain joins TRBV23-1 to TRBJ1-6, with 9 positions matching TRBD1. TRBV23-1 is marked as an open reading frame, function uncertain. The CDR3 loop spans 15 amino acids. V lost 7 bases and J lost 8; bases outside the gene matches: 9. CDR3 nucleotides: TGCGCCAGCACCCGGTACAGGGGGCAGGATTCACCCCTCCACTTT. This gives the protein CASTRYRGQDSPLHF.

The genes are TRBV4-1 and TRBJ2-7; 14 bases line up with TRBD2. V shed 4 bases and J 3 bases; nucleotides not matched to a gene: 11. The CDR3 runs to 18 residues. CDR1 and CDR2 from the germline V gene are MGHRA and YSYEKL. CDR3 region: CASSRLAGGPPGDYEQYF. CDR3 bases: TGCGCCAGCAGCCGACTAGCGGGAGGGCCGCCAGGGGACTACGAGCAGTACTTC.

The J gene is TRBJ2-3, the V gene TRBV28; 13 nucleotides agree with TRBD2. There are 19 residues in the CDR3. The germline gives CDR1 MDHEN, CDR2 SYDVKM. Losses at the gene ends were 2 bases for V and 2 bases for J; bases not matched to a gene: 10. In DNA form, the CDR3 reads TGTGCCAGCAGTTTACTCCAACAAGGGACTAGCGGGGCCACAGATACGCAGTATTTT. Translation gives CASSLLQQGTSGATDTQYF. Drawing the rest from reference TRBV28 and TRBJ2-3, the complete variable domain is DVKVTQSSRYLVKRTGEKVFLECVQDMDHENMFWYRQDPGLGLRLIYFSYDVKMKEKGDIPEGYSVSREKKERFSLILESASTNQTSMYLCASSLLQQGTSGATDTQYFGPGTRLTVL.

V gene TRBV12-3 or TRBV12-4 combines with J gene TRBJ2-2; D gene uncertain. V was trimmed by 2 bases and J by 0 bases, leaving 7 bases between them. The CDR3 has 15 amino acids. The CDR3 sequence is CASSLHVPNTGELFF. In DNA form, the CDR3 reads TGTGCCAGCAGTTTACATGTACCGAACACCGGGGAGCTGTTTTTT.

This clonotype was observed a handful of times. The chain employs TRBV6-1 and TRBJ2-3, with a possible D match to TRBD1 (5 bases). The V gene's germline CDR1 is MNHNS and CDR2 SASEGT. This CDR3 spans 12 amino acids. The V end lost 4 bases, the J end lost 8 bases, and 10 bases lay between the germline ends. In nucleotides, the CDR3 is TGTGCCAGCAGTGGCCAGGGTGGTACGCAGTATTTT. Protein: CASSGQGGTQYF.